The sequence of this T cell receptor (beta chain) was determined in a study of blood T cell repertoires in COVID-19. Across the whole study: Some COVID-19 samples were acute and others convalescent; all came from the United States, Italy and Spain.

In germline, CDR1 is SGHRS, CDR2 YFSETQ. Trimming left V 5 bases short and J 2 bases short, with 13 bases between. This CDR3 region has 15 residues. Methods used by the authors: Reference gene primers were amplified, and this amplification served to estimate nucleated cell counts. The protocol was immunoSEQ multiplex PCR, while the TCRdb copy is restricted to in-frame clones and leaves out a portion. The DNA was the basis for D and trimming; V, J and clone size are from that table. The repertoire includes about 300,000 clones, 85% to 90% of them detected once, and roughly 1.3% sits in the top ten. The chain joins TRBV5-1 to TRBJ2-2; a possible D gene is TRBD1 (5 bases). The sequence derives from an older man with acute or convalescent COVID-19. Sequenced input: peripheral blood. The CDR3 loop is CASSRAGPNTGELFF. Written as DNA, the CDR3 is TGCGCCAGCAGTCGAGCAGGGCCAAACACCGGGGAGCTGTTTTTT.